The next 17 T cell receptor beta chains were all read from a single sample in a study of CXCR3-negative and CXCR3-positive naive CD8 T cells. The study, taken as a whole, reports: In CXCR3-positive naive cells, the TRB CDR3s were more hydrophobic than in CXCR3-negative naive cells.

Their specific antigens are unknown. Researchers prepared the TRB cDNA libraries using 5' RACE with UMI labels. TCRdb processed the 5' RACE reads again and assigns one entry to each CDR3 protein, with no DNA. The record lists approximately 96,000 distinct CDR3 sequences, of which the ten most abundant hold roughly 0.99%. The specimen was naive CXCR3+ CD8+ T cells from blood. Specified subset: CD45RO-CCR7+CD27+CD95- naive CD8+ T cells expressing CXCR3 (TNR3+). These TCRs come from a human donor in good health. Some clones in this sample may be carry-over from other donors' samples.

The rearrangement uses TRBV14 and TRBJ2-5; TCRdb indicates TRBD1, and absent DNA this call remains unverified. The CDR3 extends over 15 amino acids. Germline-derived CDR1 and CDR2 are SGHDN and FVKESK. CDR3 amino acids: CASSQTPPGAETQYF.

This chain links TRBV29-1 with TRBJ2-3; without DNA, the TCRdb call of TRBD1 cannot be checked. From germline, CDR1 is SQVTM and CDR2 ANQGSEA. This CDR3 spans 13 amino acids. The CDR3 spells CSVEGTSTDTQYF.

The chain employs TRBV14 and TRBJ2-1; TCRdb lists TRBD1, though no DNA is available to test this call. Germline assignment: CDR1 SGHDN and CDR2 FVKESK. This CDR3 has 13 amino acids. This CDR3 is CASNLQWGNEQFF.

CDR3: CASKVRQAGSYEQYF. This chain joins TRBV6-5 and TRBJ2-7; TCRdb proposes TRBD2, but this gene call is untestable without DNA. Germline V gene sequence: CDR1 MNHEY, CDR2 SVGAGI. CDR3 length: 15 residues.

This CDR3 reads CASSQESQVVGPYEQYF. V gene TRBV14 combines with J gene TRBJ2-7. Germline values: CDR1 SGHDN, CDR2 FVKESK. The CDR3 is 17 amino acids. The variable domain in full, with the rest retrieved from reference TRBV14 and TRBJ2-7, is EAGVTQFPSHSVIEKGQTVTLRCDPISGHDNLYWYRRVMGKEIKFLLHFVKESKQDESGMPNNRFLAERTGGTYSTLKVQPAELEDSGVYFCASSQESQVVGPYEQYFGPGTRLTVT.

The rearrangement uses TRBV7-9 and TRBJ2-1. Looked up from germline, CDR1 is SEHNR and CDR2 is FQNEAQ (reference sequence). The CDR3 runs 15 residues. The CDR3 region is CASSLASGNYNEQFF.

The CDR3 here is CASSPPSVGALDNEQFF. V and J are TRBV18 and TRBJ2-1. CDR1 is KGHSH, CDR2 LQKENI, per germline. The CDR3 sequence is 17 residues long.

The rearrangement uses TRBV6-5 and TRBJ1-1; the TRBD1 assignment by TCRdb is unverifiable without DNA. This CDR3 contains 14 residues. Germline V gene data show CDR1 as MNHEY and CDR2 as SVGAGI. CDR3 loop: CASSLGRENTEAFF.

The genes are TRBV12-3 or TRBV12-4 and TRBJ2-2. CDR3 length: 13 residues. The CDR3: CASSDGNTGELFF.

The chain couples TRBV14 to TRBJ2-7; the TRBD1 assignment by TCRdb is unverifiable without DNA. The germline V gene encodes CDR1 SGHDN and CDR2 FVKESK. The CDR3 has 15 residues. CDR3 residues: CASSPQSRGTYEQYF.

The chain couples TRBV12-5 to TRBJ2-1; the TRBD2 assignment by TCRdb is unverifiable without DNA. CDR1 is LGHNT, CDR2 FRNRAP, per germline. The length of the CDR3 is 17 residues. The CDR3 spells CASGLAPGLAVYNEQFF. The full variable domain, completed using reference TRBV12-5 and TRBJ2-1, is DARVTQTPRHKVTEMGQEVTMRCQPILGHNTVFWYRQTMMQGLELLAYFRNRAPLDDSGMPKDRFSAEMPDATLATLKIQPSEPRDSAVYFCASGLAPGLAVYNEQFFGPGTRLTVL.

V gene TRBV28 combines with J gene TRBJ1-6; checking the TCRdb D call of TRBD1 is not possible without DNA. The CDR3 contains 15 residues. Germline loops: CDR1 MDHEN, CDR2 SYDVKM. CDR3 loop: CVSSLGPGHRSPLHF.

CDR3 loop: CARRPSPVAGISYEQYF. This chain uses TRBV6-2 or TRBV6-3 with TRBJ2-7; TCRdb gives TRBD2 as the D gene, but with no DNA this cannot be confirmed. Germline V gene lookup returns CDR1 MNHEY and CDR2 SVGEGT. The CDR3 consists of 17 residues.

The V and J genes are TRBV14 and TRBJ1-4; with no DNA, the TCRdb D assignment of TRBD1 cannot be verified. The CDR3 totals 17 residues. Germline CDR1 SGHDN, CDR2 FVKESK. CDR3 residues: CASSQKRTGGTNEKLFF.

This chain joins TRBV29-1 and TRBJ1-1; TCRdb proposes TRBD1, but this gene call is untestable without DNA. This CDR3 contains 14 residues. CDR1 SQVTM and CDR2 ANQGSEA come from the germline V gene. The CDR3: CSVEGRQGNTEAFF.

The gene calls are TRBV7-6 and TRBJ2-5; TCRdb names TRBD1, which stays unverified in the absence of DNA. CDR3 size: 13 residues. The germline CDR1 and CDR2 sequences are SGHVS and FNYEAQ. The CDR3 is CASSWGVVETQYF.

The gene calls are TRBV29-1 and TRBJ2-7. This CDR3 comprises 12 residues. Per germline, CDR1 SQVTM and CDR2 ANQGSEA. The CDR3 sequence is CSVEGPRTEQYF.